The clone carrying this TCR beta chain was counted a few times. Antigen: not known. The data were taken from a study of shared clonotypes between healthy human individuals. Study-level information: Contributing individuals were a couple of females and three males aged 18 to 49. Regarding the study as a whole: Enrolling few donors narrowed the genetic and exposure-history diversity that was represented. Non-shared clonotypes had lower generation probabilities than those shared by all four donors.

Libraries were prepared by immunoSEQ multiplex PCR; TCRdb keeps only in-frame clonotypes and omits some of them. The table has around 1 million clones, approximately 76% seen once. The sample was memory CD4+ T cells sorted from blood. As to subset: CD45RA-negative fraction. This clonotype was sampled from a man aged 18-30 years in good health.

CDR3 region: CSVGGQSAGGEQYF. As DNA, the CDR3 is TGCAGCGTCGGGGGACAGTCCGCGGGTGGCGAGCAGTACTTC. This chain joins TRBV29-1 and TRBJ2-7; a possible D gene is TRBD1 (7 bases). The germline CDR1 and CDR2 sequences are SQVTM and ANQGSEA. The CDR3 is 14 residues long. The V and J ends lost 6 bases and 6 bases respectively, with 21 bases between them.